This is a list of T cell receptor beta chains from one sample in a study of a mutant IDH1 vaccine in newly diagnosed glioma. Clones were read by immunoSEQ multiplex PCR, and TCRdb kept only the in-frame ones, dropping some. Counted here are about 68,000 clones, 79% occurring once; the ten biggest clones make up approximately 8%. The sample was PBMCs, taken from a glioma patient treated with radiotherapy, temozolomide or both. These receptors were collected from a man in his fifties with glioma. The CDR3 runs from the conserved cysteine through the conserved F or W. The D gene is left open where the match is weak. Clone size appears in some rows only: once, few, many, or a class for an expanded clone.

>-|once|TRBJ2-7|TRBV6-5
CAVQRTDKYEQYF
TGTGCCGTGCAGAGGACAGATAAATACGAGCAGTACTTC
>TRBD2|-|TRBJ2-1|TRBV10-3
CATLLAGANEQFF
TGTGCCACCCTACTAGCGGGGGCCAATGAGCAGTTCTTC
>-|-|TRBJ2-7|TRBV2
CASSGANEQYF
TGTGCCAGCAGTGGGGCAAACGAGCAGTACTTC
>-|-|TRBJ1-2|TRBV6-1
CASSEGAGYGYTF
TGTGCCAGCAGTGAAGGGGCAGGCTATGGCTACACCTTC
>TRBD1|-|TRBJ1-6|TRBV7-9
CASSSDRDGSPLHF
TGTGCCAGCAGCTCCGACAGGGACGGTTCACCCCTCCACTTT
>-|once|TRBJ2-6|TRBV9
CASSPQISDAGANVLTF
TGTGCCAGCAGCCCGCAGATCTCGGACGCTGGGGCCAACGTCCTGACTTTC
>TRBD1|-|TRBJ2-2|TRBV5-4
CASSPGQGNTGELFF
TGTGCCAGCAGCCCCGGACAGGGGAACACCGGGGAGCTGTTTTTT
>TRBD2|-|TRBJ2-7|TRBV18
CASSPQASGGYGEQYF
TGTGCCAGCTCACCTCAGGCTAGCGGGGGGTACGGCGAGCAGTACTTC
>-|once|TRBJ1-2|TRBV2
CASSEDGHGYTF
TGTGCCAGCAGTGAAGACGGGCACGGCTACACCTTC
>TRBD1|-|TRBJ1-4|TRBV5-5
CASTSGTGEEKLFF
TGTGCCAGCACTTCGGGGACAGGGGAAGAAAAACTGTTTTTT
>TRBD1|few|TRBJ1-1|TRBV29-1
CSVAKTGVEAFF
TGCAGCGTCGCGAAGACAGGGGTGGAAGCTTTCTTT
>-|-|TRBJ2-2|TRBV5-1
CASSPWLGGGNTGELFF
TGCGCCAGCAGCCCATGGTTAGGTGGAGGGAACACCGGGGAGCTGTTTTTT